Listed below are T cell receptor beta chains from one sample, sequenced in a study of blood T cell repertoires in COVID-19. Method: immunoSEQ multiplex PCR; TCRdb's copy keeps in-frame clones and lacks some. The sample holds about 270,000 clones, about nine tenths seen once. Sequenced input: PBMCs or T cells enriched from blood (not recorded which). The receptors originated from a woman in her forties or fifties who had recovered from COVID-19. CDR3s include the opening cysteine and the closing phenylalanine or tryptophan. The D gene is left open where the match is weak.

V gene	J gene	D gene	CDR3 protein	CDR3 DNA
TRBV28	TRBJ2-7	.	CASKGAVYEQYF	TGTGCCAGCAAAGGGGCGGTCTACGAGCAGTACTTC
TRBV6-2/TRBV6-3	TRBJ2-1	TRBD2	CASSYPLAGSNEQFF	TGTGCCAGCAGTTATCCCCTAGCGGGATCGAATGAGCAGTTCTTC
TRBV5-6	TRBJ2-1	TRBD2	CASSLGLAGGNEQFF	TGTGCCAGCAGCTTGGGACTAGCGGGAGGAAATGAGCAGTTCTTC
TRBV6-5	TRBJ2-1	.	CASKGHYELSSEQFF	TGTGCCAGCAAGGGGCACTATGAGCTTTCTAGTGAGCAGTTCTTC
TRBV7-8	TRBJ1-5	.	CASSQDAGLGNQPQHF	TGTGCCAGCAGTCAAGATGCAGGGCTCGGCAATCAGCCCCAGCATTTT
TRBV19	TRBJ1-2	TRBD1	CASSIGTGNGYTF	TGTGCCAGTAGTATAGGGACAGGGAATGGCTACACCTTC
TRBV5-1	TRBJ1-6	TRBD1	CASSARDRDFHSPLHF	TGCGCCAGCAGCGCCCGGGACAGGGATTTCCATTCACCCCTCCACTTT
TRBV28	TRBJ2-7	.	CASSLSLAPYEQYF	TGTGCCAGCAGCCTGTCACTAGCCCCTTACGAGCAGTACTTC
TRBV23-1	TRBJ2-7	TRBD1	CASSRTDRESSYEQYF	TGCGCCAGCAGTCGTACCGACAGGGAGAGCTCCTACGAGCAGTACTTC
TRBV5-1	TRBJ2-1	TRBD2	CASSPVAGGPGLEQFF	TGCGCCAGCAGCCCGGTAGCGGGAGGCCCCGGTTTAGAGCAGTTCTTC
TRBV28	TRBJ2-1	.	CASSSGRTGTYNEQFF	TGTGCCAGCAGTTCGGGCCGAACAGGGACCTACAATGAGCAGTTCTTC
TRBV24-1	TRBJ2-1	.	CATSEMTRSNEQFF	TGTGCCACCAGTGAGATGACTAGAAGCAATGAGCAGTTCTTC